This TCR beta chain emerged from a study of blood T cell repertoires in COVID-19. At the level of the study: Donors in the United States, Italy and Spain gave samples during acute or convalescent COVID-19. The cDNA or gDNA used as material had been derived from T cells, B-cell-depleted T cells, or PBMCs.

Authors' analysis steps: Reference gene primers were amplified, and this amplification served to estimate nucleated cell counts. Clones were read by immunoSEQ multiplex PCR, and TCRdb kept only the in-frame ones, dropping some. V and J calls and clone size are copied from that table; D and trimming were computed from the DNA. The repertoire holds fewer than 250,000 clones, with 84% as singletons. The germline V gene encodes CDR1 SGDLS and CDR2 YYNGEE. The CDR3 is made up of 13 amino acids. The V end was cut by 5 bases, the J end by 3 bases, with 11 bases between. Sequences were obtained from peripheral blood. The chain carries TRBV9 and TRBJ1-2; a weak D match, TRBD1 (6 bases). The clonotype was recovered from a woman aged 70-85 years with active or convalescent COVID-19. DNA of the CDR3: TGTGCCAGCAGTACGACAGGTGACTATGGCTACACCTTC. Protein product: CASSTTGDYGYTF.